This T cell receptor (beta chain) came from a study of T cell changes during pregnancy in multiple sclerosis. This clone was counted only a few times. Measured with immunoSEQ multiplex PCR; TCRdb has only the in-frame clones, and not every one. This sample has 37,000 or so clones, with roughly 94% found just once. Germline V gene sequence: CDR1 SGHRS, CDR2 YFSETQ. The CDR3 runs to 15 residues. The trim removed 0 bases at V and 6 bases at J, leaving 6 bases unmatched. The sequences come from peripheral blood, collected in the third trimester of pregnancy. V is TRBV5-1 and J is TRBJ1-2, with 9 bases fitting TRBD1. This receptor was taken from a female donor with multiple sclerosis, enrolled in a pregnancy study. The CDR3 nucleotides read TGCGCCAGCAGCTTGGCCGGGACAGGGACAGATGGCTACACCTTC. Its protein product is CASSLAGTGTDGYTF.